These 5 T cell receptor beta chains originate from one sample sequenced in a study of blood T cell repertoires in COVID-19. Assay: immunoSEQ multiplex PCR; the TCRdb copy retains only in-frame clones and omits some. The sample has under 200,000 clones, 86% seen once. Material for sequencing was peripheral blood. Receptors originate from a man in his sixties with acute or convalescent COVID-19.

The chain has TRBV28 and TRBJ2-1; 13 positions agree with TRBD2. Losses at the gene ends were 5 bases for V and 7 bases for J; bases not matched to a gene: 5. From germline, CDR1 is MDHEN and CDR2 SYDVKM. The CDR3 runs 15 residues. CDR3: CASSRLAGGVNEQFF. Written as DNA, the CDR3 is TGTGCCAGCAGTAGACTAGCGGGAGGAGTAAATGAGCAGTTCTTC.

This clone was seen more than once but under ten times. This chain joins TRBV7-2 and TRBJ1-5; TRBD1 aligns across 10 bases. V shed 8 bases, J shed 4 bases, and the junction held 2 bases outside the gene matches. Per the germline V gene, CDR1 is SGHTA and CDR2 is FQGNSA. The CDR3 is 13 amino acids. The CDR3 DNA sequence: TGTGCCAGCGGACAGGGGGGTAATCAGCCCCAGCATTTT. Protein: CASGQGGNQPQHF.

V is TRBV28 and J is TRBJ2-2; D gene unclear. Trimming took 5 bases from V and 6 from J, leaving 7 bases between them. The CDR3 totals 12 residues. The germline CDR1 and CDR2 sequences are MDHEN and SYDVKM. CDR3 in amino acids: CASSPRPGELFF. The DNA for the CDR3 is TGTGCCAGCAGTCCCCGTCCCGGGGAGCTGTTTTTT.

The V and J genes are TRBV11-1 and TRBJ2-1, with 7 nucleotides matching TRBD2. Germline assignment: CDR1 SGHAT and CDR2 FQDESV (reference sequence). This CDR3 is 14 amino acids long. With 5 bases clipped from V and 10 bases from J, the junction kept 11 bases outside the gene matches. The CDR3 region is CASSPETSLGEQFF. The DNA for the CDR3 is TGTGCCAGCAGCCCAGAGACTAGCTTAGGCGAGCAGTTCTTC.

The V and J genes are TRBV29-1 and TRBJ2-5, with 9 bases fitting TRBD1. The V segment lost 3 bases and the J segment 4 bases; nucleotides outside the gene matches: 9. This CDR3 has 15 amino acids. CDR1 is SQVTM, CDR2 ANQGSEA, per germline. As DNA, the CDR3 is TGCAGCGTTGAGGCCCGGGACAGGGACGGAGAGACCCAGTACTTC. Its translation is CSVEARDRDGETQYF. The full variable domain, in which reference TRBV29-1 and TRBJ2-5 provide the parts outside the CDR3, is SAVISQKPSRDICQRGTSLTIQCQVDSQVTMMFWYRQQPGQSLTLIATANQGSEATYESGFVIDKFPISRPNLTFSTLTVSNMSPEDSSIYLCSVEARDRDGETQYFGPGTRLLVL.